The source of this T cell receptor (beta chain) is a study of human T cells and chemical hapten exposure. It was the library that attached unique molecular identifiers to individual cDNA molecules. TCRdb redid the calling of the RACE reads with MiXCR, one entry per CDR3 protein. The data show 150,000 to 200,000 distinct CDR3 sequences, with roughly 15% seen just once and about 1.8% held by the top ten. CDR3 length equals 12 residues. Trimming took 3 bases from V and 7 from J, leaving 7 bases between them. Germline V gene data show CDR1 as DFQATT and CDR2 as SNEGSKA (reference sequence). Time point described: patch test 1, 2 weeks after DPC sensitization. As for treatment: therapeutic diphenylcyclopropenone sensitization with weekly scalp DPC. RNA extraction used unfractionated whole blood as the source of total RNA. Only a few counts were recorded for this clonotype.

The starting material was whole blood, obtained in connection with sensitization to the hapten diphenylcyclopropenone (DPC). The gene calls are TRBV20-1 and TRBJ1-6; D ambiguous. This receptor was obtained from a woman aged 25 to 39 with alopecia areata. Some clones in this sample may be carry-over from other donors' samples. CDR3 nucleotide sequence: TGCAGTGCTAGTACAGCGAATTCACCCCTCCACTTT. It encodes CSASTANSPLHF.